The 20 T cell receptor beta chains in this list originate from one sample, sequenced in a study of long-term antiretroviral therapy in people with HIV. The assay used was immunoSEQ (version v3.0), run at survey level. Generated by immunoSEQ multiplex PCR, the TCRdb table keeps only in-frame clones and is missing some. The data hold about 31,000 clones, with approximately 83% observed a single time. The material was unsorted PBMCs, obtained 0.8 years before starting antiretroviral therapy. The receptors originated from a man aged 18 to 30 with HIV.

The V gene is TRBV7-8, the J gene TRBJ2-7; D possibly corresponds to TRBD1 (6 bases). The V end was cut by 4 bases, the J end by 2 bases, with 12 bases between. The CDR3 is made up of 14 amino acids. Germline-derived CDR1 and CDR2 are SGHVS and FQNEAQ. The CDR3 coding sequence is TGTGCCAGCAGCTCGGGGTGGGGGCCCTACGAGCAGTACTTC. Amino acids: CASSSGWGPYEQYF.

The chain employs TRBV9 and TRBJ1-2; D uncertain. In germline, CDR1 is SGDLS, CDR2 YYNGEE. The CDR3 loop spans 16 amino acids. V was cut by 3 bases and J by 7 bases, with 22 bases left in between. The CDR3: CASSDPSSTSESGYTF. The CDR3 DNA reads TGTGCCAGCAGCGATCCCTCATCGACCTCCGAGAGTGGCTACACCTTC.

The chain couples TRBV2 to TRBJ1-1; unclear D gene. V was cut by 7 bases and J by 1 base, with 4 bases left in between. The CDR3 is 11 residues long. Looked up from germline, CDR1 is SNHLY and CDR2 is FYNNEI. This CDR3 reads CASKTNTEAFF. The DNA of the CDR3 is TGTGCCAGCAAGACGAACACTGAAGCTTTCTTT. Variable domain in full (rest from reference TRBV2 and TRBJ1-1): EPEVTQTPSHQVTQMGQEVILRCVPISNHLYFYWYRQILGQKVEFLVSFYNNEISEKSEIFDDQFSVERPDGSNFTLKIRSTKLEDSAMYFCASKTNTEAFFGQGTRLTVV.

The rearrangement joins TRBV19 to TRBJ1-5; TRBD1 is a possible D gene (6 bases). The CDR3 is 14 residues long. Germline V gives CDR1 LNHDA, CDR2 SQIVND (reference sequence). Trimming pared 6 bases from V and 9 bases from J, leaving 18 bases between. CDR3 DNA sequence: TGTGCCAGTAGAAGGGACATCCTCTCACGGCCCCAGCATTTT. It encodes CASRRDILSRPQHF.

The V call is TRBV5-6, the J call TRBJ2-5, with D unclear. Germline V gene lookup returns CDR1 SGHDT and CDR2 YYEEEE. This CDR3 has 17 amino acids. V shed 2 bases and J shed 5 bases, with 22 bases lying between them. The CDR3 coding sequence is TGTGCCAGCAGCTTATACCGCCGAGACGACATTTTCGAGACCCAGTACTTC. It encodes CASSLYRRDDIFETQYF. Together with reference TRBV5-6 and TRBJ2-5, the CDR3 gives the full variable domain: DAGVTQSPTHLIKTRGQQVTLRCSPKSGHDTVSWYQQALGQGPQFIFQYYEEEERQRGNFPDRFSGHQFPNYSSELNVNALLLGDSALYLCASSLYRRDDIFETQYFGPGTRLLVL.

This CDR3 is CASSLSGGETQYF. The CDR3 nucleotides are TGTGCCAGCAGCTTGAGCGGGGGCGAGACCCAGTACTTC. This chain connects TRBV7-9 to TRBJ2-5; 8 nucleotides line up with TRBD2. Trimming cost V 3 bases and J 5 bases; bases outside gene matches: 2. The germline gives CDR1 SEHNR, CDR2 FQNEAQ (reference sequence). The CDR3 loop spans 13 amino acids.

V gene TRBV5-1 combines with J gene TRBJ2-3; D uncertain. CDR1 and CDR2 (germline): SGHRS, YFSETQ. V lost 0 bases to trimming and J lost 0 bases, with 8 bases between them. The CDR3 is made up of 15 amino acids. CDR3 protein: CASSLAGPSTDTQYF. CDR3 DNA: TGCGCCAGCAGCTTGGCCGGCCCTAGCACAGATACGCAGTATTTT.

V and J are TRBV9 and TRBJ2-1, with D possibly being TRBD1 or TRBD2 (5 bases each). V was cut by 1 base and J by 4 bases, with 21 bases left in between. The CDR3 is 18 residues long. CDR1 SGDLS and CDR2 YYNGEE come from the germline V gene. CDR3 in amino acids: CASSVHPGRGTLYNEQFF. DNA for the CDR3: TGTGCCAGCAGCGTACACCCCGGTCGTGGGACCCTTTACAATGAGCAGTTCTTC.

The V and J genes are TRBV5-6 and TRBJ1-2; no definite D call. The V and J ends lost 2 bases and 8 bases respectively, with 7 bases between them. The CDR3 sequence is 11 residues long. The V gene's germline CDR1 is SGHDT and CDR2 YYEEEE. CDR3 sequence reads: CASSFGFGYTF. CDR3 DNA: TGTGCCAGCAGCTTCGGGTTCGGCTACACCTTC.

The chain carries TRBV9 and TRBJ2-6; weak D call: TRBD1 (5 bases). CDR3 size: 15 residues. V was clipped by 1 base and J by 4 bases, with 9 bases between them. Germline CDR1 is SGDLS and CDR2 is YYNGEE. The CDR3 loop is CASSVQGNGANVLTF. CDR3 nucleotide sequence: TGTGCCAGCAGCGTACAGGGAAACGGGGCCAACGTCCTGACTTTC.

This clone was observed a few times. The CDR3 protein is CASSPQNQPQHF. CDR3 nucleotide sequence: TGTGCCAGCAGCCCCCAGAATCAGCCCCAGCATTTT. The V and J genes are TRBV7-9 and TRBJ1-5, with D uncertain. Germline V gene data show CDR1 as SEHNR and CDR2 as FQNEAQ (reference sequence). This CDR3 has 12 amino acids. Trimming removed 5 bases at V and 4 bases at J, with 6 bases between.

J is TRBJ1-4 and V is TRBV5-1, with 9 bases that match TRBD1. Germline V gives CDR1 SGHRS, CDR2 YFSETQ. V was clipped by 4 bases and J by 3 bases; unmatched bases: 7. The CDR3 is 16 amino acids. CDR3 bases: TGCGCCAGCAGCAAATCGGGACAGGGCCCTAATGAAAAACTGTTTTTT. Protein sequence: CASSKSGQGPNEKLFF.

V usage is TRBV13 and J usage is TRBJ1-4, with TRBD1 as a possible D gene (6 bases). The CDR3 is 15 residues long. CDR1 and CDR2 (germline): PRHDT, FYEKMQ (reference sequence). V dropped 4 bases and J dropped 7 bases, with 16 bases sitting between them. In nucleotides, the CDR3 is TGTGCCAGCAGCTCCCACAGGGAAGGACTTGAAAAACTGTTTTTT. Translation gives CASSSHREGLEKLFF.

The rearrangement joins TRBV11-2 to TRBJ2-1; D is undetermined. The CDR3 consists of 14 residues. The V gene lost 5 bases and the J gene lost 4 bases, with 12 bases spanning the gap. CDR1 is SGHAT, CDR2 FQNNGV, per germline. CDR3 in DNA: TGTGCCAGCAGCCGAATGGCCCCTTACAATGAGCAGTTCTTC. It codes for CASSRMAPYNEQFF.

V usage is TRBV29-1 and J usage is TRBJ2-3; either TRBD1 or TRBD2 may fit D (5 bases each). Germline CDR1 SQVTM, CDR2 ANQGSEA. The CDR3 is 12 residues long. With 7 bases removed from V and 2 bases from J, the gap between germline ends came to 10 bases. CDR3 residues: CSDGTHTDTQYF. The CDR3 nucleotides are TGCAGCGACGGGACCCACACAGATACGCAGTATTTT.

The chain couples TRBV7-9 to TRBJ2-1; D might be TRBD2 (6 bases). In germline, CDR1 is SEHNR, CDR2 FQNEAQ (reference sequence). The CDR3 is 16 residues long. V was shortened by 1 base and J by 5 bases, with 15 bases between the two germline ends. As DNA, the CDR3 is TGTGCCAGCAGCTTAGAAGGTGGGGGGAGGCACAATGAGCAGTTCTTC. Protein sequence: CASSLEGGGRHNEQFF.

The chain uses TRBV29-1 and TRBJ2-3; D is unclear. The V end was cut by 4 bases, the J end by 2 bases, with 16 bases between. Per the germline V gene, CDR1 is SQVTM and CDR2 is ANQGSEA. The CDR3 totals 15 residues. CDR3 loop: CSVGGFFKHTDTQYF. DNA of the CDR3: TGCAGCGTTGGGGGTTTTTTCAAACACACAGATACGCAGTATTTT.

This sequence joins TRBV5-4 and TRBJ1-5, with 9 bases identical to TRBD1. The CDR3 is 16 residues long. Germline V gene data show CDR1 as SGHNT and CDR2 as YYREEE (reference sequence). The ends lost 2 bases at V and 5 bases at J; junction bases unmatched: 8. CDR3 nucleotides: TGTGCCAGCAGCTTTGCTGGACAGGGGACGGATCAGCCCCAGCATTTT. It specifies CASSFAGQGTDQPQHF.

This clone showed up just once. The chain couples TRBV5-1 to TRBJ2-5; D is undetermined. Germline values: CDR1 SGHRS, CDR2 YFSETQ. CDR3 length: 15 residues. V was trimmed by 3 bases and J by 6 bases, leaving 18 bases between them. The DNA of the CDR3 is TGCGCCAGCAGCTCCGGAGTCGAAAACTGGCAGACCCAGTACTTC. Its translation: CASSSGVENWQTQYF.

The count of this clone is one. This chain links TRBV10-2 with TRBJ2-5; 7 bases align to TRBD2. The CDR3 consists of 18 residues. Germline V gene sequence: CDR1 WSHSY, CDR2 SAAADI. Losses at the gene ends were 2 bases for V and 5 bases for J; bases not matched to a gene: 17. CDR3 coding DNA: TGCGCCAGCAGTGAGACCCTGAGGAGCGGGGATGTCCCCGAGACCCAGTACTTC. Protein product: CASSETLRSGDVPETQYF.